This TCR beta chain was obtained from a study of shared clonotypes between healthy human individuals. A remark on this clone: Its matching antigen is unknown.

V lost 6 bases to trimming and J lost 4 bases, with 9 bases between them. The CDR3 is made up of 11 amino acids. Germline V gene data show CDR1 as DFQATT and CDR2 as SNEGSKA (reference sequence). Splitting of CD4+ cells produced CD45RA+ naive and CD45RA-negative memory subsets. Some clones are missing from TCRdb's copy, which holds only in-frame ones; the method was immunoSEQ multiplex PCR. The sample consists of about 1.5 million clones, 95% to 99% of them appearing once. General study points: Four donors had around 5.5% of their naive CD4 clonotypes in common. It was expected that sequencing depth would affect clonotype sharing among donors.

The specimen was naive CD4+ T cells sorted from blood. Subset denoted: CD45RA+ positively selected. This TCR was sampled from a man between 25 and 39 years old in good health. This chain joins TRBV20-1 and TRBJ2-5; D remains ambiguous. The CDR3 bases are TGCAGTGCCGATCCTGTAGAGACCCAGTACTTC. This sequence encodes CSADPVETQYF.